These 10 T cell receptor beta chains came from one sample sequenced in a study of CD8 T cells in ankylosing spondylitis. TCRdb passed the 5' RACE reads through MiXCR, listing each CDR3 protein once. Among about 25,000 distinct CDR3 sequences listed, under 3% were seen once. Sequencing was carried out using blood, either unsorted or a sorted T cell fraction (not recorded which). These receptors were obtained from a female donor with ankylosing spondylitis or in good health (not recorded which).

This clonotype was counted at least ten times. This chain links TRBV9 with TRBJ2-7; 13 nucleotides match TRBD2. Losses at the gene ends were 3 bases for V and 3 bases for J; bases not matched to a gene: 3. The CDR3 runs 15 residues. From germline, CDR1 is SGDLS and CDR2 YYNGEE. CDR3 DNA sequence: TGTGCCAGCAGCGCCGGGACTAGCGGGAACTACGAGCAGTACTTC. It codes for CASSAGTSGNYEQYF.

This clonotype ranks as medium-sized. This chain uses TRBV9 with TRBJ1-1; D gene ambiguous. The V and J ends lost 2 bases and 3 bases respectively, with 8 bases between them. Germline CDR1 SGDLS, CDR2 YYNGEE. This CDR3 is built from 13 residues. CDR3 DNA: TGTGCCAGCAGCGTGGAGGGAGACACTGAAGCTTTCTTT. Amino acid sequence: CASSVEGDTEAFF.

By sample share, this clonotype is medium-sized. The chain employs TRBV27 and TRBJ1-2, with 8 nucleotides matching TRBD1. This CDR3 is built from 12 residues. Unmatched junction bases numbered 8, after V lost 5 bases and J lost 12 bases. The germline V gene has CDR1 MNHEY and CDR2 SMNVEV (reference sequence). In DNA form, the CDR3 reads TGTGCCAGCAGTGGCGACAGGGGCCTTAACACCTTC. The encoded protein is CASSGDRGLNTF.

This clonotype was picked up many times. The genes are TRBV9 and TRBJ1-2, with 8 bases that match TRBD1. The trim removed 4 bases at V and 4 bases at J, leaving 12 bases unmatched. The CDR3 extends over 16 amino acids. Germline V CDR1 and CDR2: SGDLS, YYNGEE. The CDR3 is CASSPRPGGASYGYTF. The CDR3 region has the DNA TGTGCCAGCAGCCCAAGGCCAGGGGGCGCGAGCTATGGCTACACCTTC. The complete variable domain, with remaining parts taken from reference TRBV9 and TRBJ1-2, reads DSGVTQTPKHLITATGQRVTLRCSPRSGDLSVYWYQQSLDQGLQFLIQYYNGEERAKGNILERFSAQQFPDLHSELNLSSLELGDSALYFCASSPRPGGASYGYTFGSGTRLTVV.

At least ten counts were recorded for this clonotype. The V and J genes are TRBV9 and TRBJ2-7; D is perhaps TRBD1 (6 bases). This CDR3 is built from 14 residues. V lost 4 bases and J lost 9, with 20 bases in between. Per the germline V gene, CDR1 is SGDLS and CDR2 is YYNGEE. The CDR3 DNA follows: TGTGCCAGCAGCCTTCGACAGGAGTCTGGTATGCAGTACTTC. This codes for CASSLRQESGMQYF.

This clonotype is medium-sized. The genes are TRBV9 and TRBJ2-1; D remains ambiguous. Germline CDR1 is SGDLS and CDR2 is YYNGEE. V was pared by 0 bases and J by 0 bases, with 13 bases between. CDR3 length: 17 amino acids. The CDR3 spells CASSVEGTSNSYNEQFF. The DNA of the CDR3 is TGTGCCAGCAGCGTAGAAGGCACCTCAAACTCCTACAATGAGCAGTTCTTC.

This clonotype was observed at least ten times. The chain carries TRBV9 and TRBJ2-2; 11 nucleotides align to TRBD2. The CDR3 covers 18 residues. Germline V gene sequence: CDR1 SGDLS, CDR2 YYNGEE. J lost 1 base, V lost 6 bases, and 11 bases had no gene match. CDR3 coding DNA: TGTGCCAGCACCCAGACTAGCGGGGCTGGGTTGAACACCGGGGAGCTGTTTTTT. This encodes CASTQTSGAGLNTGELFF.

At least ten counts were recorded for this clonotype. The chain joins TRBV9 to TRBJ1-2; 8 bases map to TRBD1. The CDR3 has 14 amino acids. V was pared by 4 bases and J by 4 bases, with 6 bases of the junction left unmatched. Germline CDR1 and CDR2: SGDLS and YYNGEE. CDR3 protein: CASSKRTGTYGYTF. The CDR3 nucleotides read TGTGCCAGCAGCAAGCGGACAGGGACCTATGGCTACACCTTC.

This clonotype was detected many times. The rearrangement links TRBV9 to TRBJ2-7; D possibly corresponds to TRBD1 (6 bases). Trimming took off 4 bases at V and 4 bases at J, with 21 bases between the two ends. The length of the CDR3 is 16 residues. Per germline, CDR1 SGDLS and CDR2 YYNGEE. In nucleotides, the CDR3 is TGTGCCAGCAGCCCCTTATCCTCCGGGACAACTTACGAGCAGTACTTC. Protein: CASSPLSSGTTYEQYF.

This clonotype was seen repeatedly, ten times or more. V gene TRBV9 combines with J gene TRBJ2-1; 7 nucleotides agree with TRBD1. CDR1 and CDR2 from the germline V gene are SGDLS and YYNGEE. Trimming took 0 bases from V and 9 from J; bases not matched to a gene: 9. CDR3 size: 15 residues. CDR3 sequence: CASSVGGGAEVEQFF. The CDR3, as DNA: TGTGCCAGCAGCGTAGGAGGGGGCGCAGAGGTTGAGCAGTTCTTC.